A selection of T cell receptor beta chains follows, all from one sample in a study of T cells expressing NK-cell markers. TCRdb reprocessed the 5' RACE reads; each CDR3 protein has one entry and no DNA is given. The clone table shows roughly 170,000 distinct CDR3 sequences, with the ten largest holding around a sixth. Sequences were obtained from blood T cells: a sorted CD56 or NKG2C T cell subset, CD4+ or CD8+ T cells, or bulk PBMC T cells (not recorded which). These TCRs come from a woman aged 18-70 years in good health. Each CDR3 is given with its conserved first and last residue. Fields, in order: V gene, J gene, CDR3 protein.

TRBV6-5	TRBJ1-3	CASSLLGAGYGNTIYF
TRBV11-3	TRBJ2-2	CASSLAGGVDTGELFF
TRBV5-1	TRBJ2-5	CASSLDRTSGETQYF
TRBV19	TRBJ1-1	CASSAFSSEAFF
TRBV2	TRBJ2-3	CASNQAGTDTQYF
TRBV10-3	TRBJ1-3	CAIRTTTGRNTIYF
TRBV12-3/TRBV12-4	TRBJ2-3	CASRYRDGITDTQYF
TRBV3-1	TRBJ1-6	CASSQRGLNSPLHF
TRBV4-2	TRBJ2-7	CASSQDTSGSFRYEQYF
TRBV13	TRBJ1-5	CASSSGHSNQPQHF
TRBV12-3/TRBV12-4	TRBJ2-5	CASSGQLQETQYF
TRBV5-1	TRBJ2-1	CASSLGPSGELFPFF
TRBV10-2	TRBJ2-5	CASRRQAGQETQYF
TRBV4-1	TRBJ2-7	CASSQDTSEPYEQYF
TRBV6-1	TRBJ2-7	CASSAFPGIGYEQYF
TRBV14	TRBJ2-7	CASSQAAADSYEQYF
TRBV6-1	TRBJ2-5	CASGKTGGMETQYF
TRBV5-1	TRBJ1-4	CASSYEDNEKLFF
TRBV5-5	TRBJ2-1	CASSLAGASGGLEQFF
TRBV29-1	TRBJ1-5	CSVDPRVQPQHF
TRBV2	TRBJ2-4	CASSSGVAIQYF
TRBV4-1	TRBJ2-1	CASSQEGRSSYNEQFF
TRBV6-5	TRBJ1-2	CASSYSIDRAIYGYTF
TRBV7-2	TRBJ1-1	CASSLRWGHATEAFF
TRBV6-1	TRBJ2-5	CASQSTSGDQETQYF
TRBV7-9	TRBJ1-1	CASSLSGDDTEAFF
TRBV4-2	TRBJ2-1	CASSQEIAGEREQFF
TRBV4-1	TRBJ2-6	CASSQDWLRLRSGANVLTF
TRBV15	TRBJ2-1	CATSRVEPHSYNEQFF
TRBV27	TRBJ2-2	CAIARVAAVSNTGELFF
TRBV5-1	TRBJ1-5	CASSLQPNQPQHF
TRBV5-8	TRBJ2-2	CASSLAGGYTGELFF
TRBV5-1	TRBJ2-2	CASSLEPVGLRGELFF
TRBV5-1	TRBJ2-1	CASSFGTPGGYTRTSGYNEQFF
TRBV20-1	TRBJ1-1	CSAEGTGGPWAFF
TRBV5-1	TRBJ2-3	CASSLGQGSYSSTDTQYF
TRBV12-3/TRBV12-4	TRBJ2-7	CASSLTTAGTYEQYF
TRBV28	TRBJ2-5	CASSFIASGIETQYF
TRBV5-1	TRBJ2-4	CASSPDGLQAKNIQYF
TRBV20-1	TRBJ2-1	CSAKPGATKDNEQFF
TRBV7-3	TRBJ2-1	CASSPRGTGKGNEQFF
TRBV24-1	TRBJ2-1	CATSDPTSGAGEQFF
TRBV20-1	TRBJ1-5	CSARDSGGARSNQPQHF
TRBV5-1	TRBJ1-1	CASSGGNDLNTEAFF
TRBV24-1	TRBJ2-7	CATSDPIAGGHNEQYF
TRBV27	TRBJ2-3	CASSFSGTPDTQYF
TRBV7-3	TRBJ2-6	CASSPSSQGAAGANVLTF
TRBV20-1	TRBJ1-1	CSARNRGTEAFF
TRBV6-2/TRBV6-3	TRBJ2-1	CASSYGAGRKGFF
TRBV27	TRBJ2-7	CASSIRQGGYEQYF
TRBV7-9	TRBJ1-1	CASSLSGPEAFF
TRBV20-1	TRBJ2-5	CSANSLPTSGYQETQYF
TRBV7-2	TRBJ2-5	CASSLEHSRPETQYF
TRBV28	TRBJ2-1	CASSHSGYNEQFF
TRBV5-1	TRBJ2-7	CASSLDGTPTYEQYF